Detailed here is one TCR beta chain. What it recognizes is unknown. The PCR made use of 60 Vbeta and 13 Jbeta primers. Assay used: immunoSEQ multiplex PCR; TCRdb lists only in-frame clones, some missing. The table has roughly 160,000 clones, around four fifths seen once. The sample comes from a study of cytomegalovirus exposure and HLA in healthy donors. As for the study in general: Most genotyped donors, about 81% of about 400, had Caucasian-associated genetic ancestry. Study-wide results and limits: The analysis excluded some indistinguishable V segments, including TRBV6-2 and TRBV6-3.

The CDR3 is 14 amino acids. Germline V gene data show CDR1 as MDHEN and CDR2 as SYDVKM. Trimming cost V 5 bases and J 6 bases; bases outside gene matches: 9. The sequencing sample was made of PBMCs. The receptor was isolated from a man aged 25 to 45 in good health and CMV-seronegative. The V call is TRBV28, the J call TRBJ1-1, with 7 bases that match TRBD1. The CDR3 region has the DNA TGTGCCAGCAGTCGGGTACAGGGGCCGGCTGAAGCTTTCTTT. As protein: CASSRVQGPAEAFF.